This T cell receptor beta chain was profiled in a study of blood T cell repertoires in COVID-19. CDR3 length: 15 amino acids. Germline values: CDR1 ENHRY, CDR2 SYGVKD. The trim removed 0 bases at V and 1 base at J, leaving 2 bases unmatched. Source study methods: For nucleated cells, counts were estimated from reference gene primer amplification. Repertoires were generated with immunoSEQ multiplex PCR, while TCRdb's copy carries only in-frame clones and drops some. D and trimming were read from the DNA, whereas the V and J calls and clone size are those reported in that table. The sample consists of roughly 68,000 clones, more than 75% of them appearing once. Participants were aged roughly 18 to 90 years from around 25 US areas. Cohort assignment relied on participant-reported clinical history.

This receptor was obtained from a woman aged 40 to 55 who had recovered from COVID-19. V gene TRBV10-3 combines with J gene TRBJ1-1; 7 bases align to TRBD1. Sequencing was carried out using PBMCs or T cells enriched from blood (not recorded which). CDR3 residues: CAISESGQANTEAFF. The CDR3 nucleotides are TGTGCCATCAGTGAGTCTGGACAGGCGAACACTGAAGCTTTCTTT.